Listed below are T cell receptor beta chains from one sample, sequenced in a study of blood T cell repertoires in COVID-19. Repertoires were generated with immunoSEQ multiplex PCR, while TCRdb's copy carries only in-frame clones and drops some. The sample lists approximately 250,000 clones, roughly nine tenths occurring once. The material sequenced was peripheral blood. These TCRs come from a man aged 18 to 30 with active or convalescent COVID-19. Each CDR3 is given with its conserved first and last residue. A D gene is named only where the DNA matches it firmly. Not every row has a clone size; where given, it reads once, few, many or a size class.

clone_size | d_call | j_call | v_call | cdr3_nt | cdr3_aa
NA | TRBD1 | TRBJ2-2 | TRBV7-3 | TGTGCCAGCAGCTTAAGGACAGGGGGCGAAGGGGAGCTGTTTTTT | CASSLRTGGEGELFF
NA | TRBD1 | TRBJ2-7 | TRBV29-1 | TGCAGCGTTGGGACAGGGACCTACGAGCAGTACTTC | CSVGTGTYEQYF
NA | NA | TRBJ1-3 | TRBV29-1 | TGCAGCGTTGATGCGGAGGCTGGAAACACCATATATTTT | CSVDAEAGNTIYF
once | TRBD1 | TRBJ2-7 | TRBV3-1/TRBV3-2 | TGTGCCAGCAGCCGCTCAACAGGGGGGCACGAGCAGTACTTC | CASSRSTGGHEQYF
NA | TRBD1 | TRBJ2-6 | TRBV3-1/TRBV3-2 | TGTGCCAGCAGCCCCGGGACAGGGAGTGTGTCGGGGGCCAACGTCCTGACTTTC | CASSPGTGSVSGANVLTF
NA | TRBD1 | TRBJ1-2 | TRBV18 | TGTGCCAGCTCCCTTGGACAGGGCGAGGCTGGCTACACCTTC | CASSLGQGEAGYTF
once | NA | TRBJ2-7 | TRBV6-2/TRBV6-3 | TGTGCCAGCAGTGGGACTTCCTACGAGCAGTACTTC | CASSGTSYEQYF
NA | TRBD1 | TRBJ1-5 | TRBV5-6 | TGTGCCAGCAGTTACGGACAGGGCGTAAGTCAGCCCCAGCATTTT | CASSYGQGVSQPQHF
NA | TRBD2 | TRBJ2-1 | TRBV5-5 | TGTGCCAGCAACACCCCGGGGGGAGTTGAGCAGTTCTTC | CASNTPGGVEQFF
NA | TRBD2 | TRBJ2-3 | TRBV7-2 | TGTGCCAGCAGCGGTCTAGCGGGAGACACGCAGTATTTT | CASSGLAGDTQYF
NA | NA | TRBJ2-7 | TRBV28 | TGTGCCAGCAGTCTCGGACTATACGAGCAGTACTTC | CASSLGLYEQYF
NA | NA | TRBJ1-5 | TRBV5-1 | TGCGCCAGCAGCCCCGACGGGAATAATCAGCCCCAGCATTTT | CASSPDGNNQPQHF
NA | NA | TRBJ1-6 | TRBV12-5 | TGTGCTAGTGGTTTGGTTAAAGAATTAGGGGTGCTCTATAATTCACCCCTCCACTTT | CASGLVKELGVLYNSPLHF
NA | NA | TRBJ1-4 | TRBV4-3 | TGCGCCAGCAGCCAAGAGGGCCGTTCGCATGAAAAACTGTTTTTT | CASSQEGRSHEKLFF
few | NA | TRBJ2-1 | TRBV30 | TGTGCCTGGAGTGCAGATAACAATGAGCAGTTCTTC | CAWSADNNEQFF
NA | TRBD1 | TRBJ2-7 | TRBV2 | TGTGCCAGCAGTGGAGGGACAGGGACTGACGAGCAGTACTTC | CASSGGTGTDEQYF
NA | NA | TRBJ2-3 | TRBV11-2 | TGTGCCAGCAGCTTTGGCAAGAACCGGAGAGATACGCAGTATTTT | CASSFGKNRRDTQYF
NA | TRBD2 | TRBJ2-2 | TRBV7-7 | TGTGCTAGCAGCTTGGCTAGCGGGCACACCGGGGAGCTGTTTTTT | CASSLASGHTGELFF
NA | NA | TRBJ2-1 | TRBV7-2 | TGTGCCAGCAGCTTAGATCAGGGCTTCGATGAGCAGTTCTTC | CASSLDQGFDEQFF
NA | TRBD1 | TRBJ1-2 | TRBV6-2/TRBV6-3 | TGTGCCAGCAGCGGGACAGGGGAATTGTGGGGCTACACCTTC | CASSGTGELWGYTF
NA | NA | TRBJ1-1 | TRBV30 | TGTGCCTCCCAAACAAACGCTGAAGCTTTCTTT | CASQTNAEAFF
NA | NA | TRBJ1-1 | TRBV5-1 | TGCGCCAGCAGCTTCCAGGGCCTGAACACTGAAGCTTTCTTT | CASSFQGLNTEAFF
NA | NA | TRBJ1-3 | TRBV7-8 | TGTGCCAGCAGCTTAGGAGTAGAGTCTGGAAACACCATATATTTT | CASSLGVESGNTIYF
NA | NA | TRBJ1-1 | TRBV30 | TGTGCCTGGAGTGGCAATGAGTATGAAGCTTTCTTT | CAWSGNEYEAFF
NA | TRBD2 | TRBJ2-2 | TRBV2 | TGTGCCAGCAGTGAAGGACTAGCGGGAGATTTGGTCACCGGGGAGCTGTTTTTT | CASSEGLAGDLVTGELFF
NA | NA | TRBJ1-2 | TRBV9 | TGTGCCAGCAGCGTAAGGGAGAGGGAATTATCGGGCTACACCTTC | CASSVRERELSGYTF